This paragraph covers one T cell receptor beta chain sequence. What it binds is not known. The data were obtained in a study of cytomegalovirus exposure and HLA in healthy donors. Regarding the study as a whole: Analyses of presence/absence relied on an assumption of roughly uniform sequencing depth across donors. A missense DCLRE1C variant was associated with V- and J-gene trimming of TCR beta chains in a later analysis, and an independent cohort replicated the association. Later on, analysis showed that most CMV-associated TCR beta chains appeared to be HLA-restricted.

This CDR3 has 15 amino acids. Per germline, CDR1 MNHEY and CDR2 SVGAGI. The J segment lost 3 bases and the V segment lost 5 bases, leaving 7 bases of the junction unmatched. In the PCR, 60 Vbeta and 13 Jbeta primers were used. Here immunoSEQ multiplex PCR was the method, and the copy in TCRdb shows in-frame clones only, minus some. The sample shows around 100,000 clones, over 60% of them seen only once. The receptor comes from a man between 60 and 75 years old in good health and CMV-seropositive. The rearrangement uses TRBV6-5 and TRBJ2-7; TRBD1 aligns across 10 bases. Sequencing used PBMCs. The CDR3 protein is CASSPSGTGVYEQYF. In DNA, the CDR3 is TGTGCCAGCAGTCCCTCCGGGACAGGGGTCTACGAGCAGTACTTC.